The 21 T cell receptor beta chains reported below all come from one sample, sequenced in a study of T cells in Graves' hyperthyroidism and ophthalmopathy. RNA transcripts provided the source from which TCR beta CDR3 regions were amplified. Carried out on the TCR CDR3, a first-round RT-PCR used the HTBI primer set. MiXCR, applied by TCRdb to the multiplex PCR reads, yields one record per CDR3 protein. The data hold approximately 600,000 distinct CDR3 sequences, with more than 13% observed a single time. The sample was blood. Receptors were obtained from a woman in her late teens or twenties with Graves' ophthalmopathy.

The genes are TRBV7-8 and TRBJ2-7; D perhaps matches TRBD1 (6 bases). The CDR3 totals 13 residues. Germline V CDR1 and CDR2: SGHVS, FQNEAQ. Trimming took 3 bases from V and 5 from J, leaving 11 bases between them. CDR3 amino acids: CASSLTRDNEQYF. The DNA for the CDR3 is TGTGCCAGCAGCTTGACCCGGGACAACGAGCAGTACTTC.

Note on this clonotype: Given a much more abundant clone one base away, this may be a read error. The rearrangement uses TRBV6-1 and TRBJ2-5, with a possible D match to TRBD2 (6 bases). CDR3 length: 12 amino acids. The germline V gene has CDR1 MNHNS and CDR2 SASEGT. In DNA form, the CDR3 reads TGTGCCGGCAGTGCAGCGGGAGAGACCCAGTACTTC. Its translation: CAGSAAGETQYF.

This clonotype was recorded many times. V usage is TRBV7-9 and J usage is TRBJ2-7; no clear D. Between the trimmed V and J ends, which lost 3 bases and 6 bases, there was a span of 15 bases. CDR3 size: 14 residues. Germline loops: CDR1 SEHNR, CDR2 FQNEAQ (reference sequence). The CDR3 DNA is TGTGCCAGCAGCTTCCTACTACCAGGCAGCGAGCAGTACTTC. It is translated as CASSFLLPGSEQYF.

This clonotype appeared a few times. The chain couples TRBV4-3 to TRBJ2-7; TRBD1 aligns across 11 bases. The V gene's germline CDR1 is LGHNA and CDR2 YSLEER. Trimming at V came to 3 bases and at J to 4 bases, leaving 8 bases not matched to a gene. The CDR3 contains 16 residues. Written as DNA, the CDR3 is TGCGCCAGCAGCCATGCGGTTGGACAGGGGGCATACGAGCAGTACTTC. This sequence encodes CASSHAVGQGAYEQYF.

This clonotype occurred many times. The rearrangement uses TRBV12-3 or TRBV12-4 and TRBJ1-5; D is unresolved. The CDR3 length is 14 residues. Deletions cut 5 bases from V and 5 bases from J, with 13 bases between. CDR3 in DNA: TGTGCCAGCAGTGATCCGGACGGATATCAGCCCCAGCATTTT. Its translation: CASSDPDGYQPQHF.

This clonotype was seen a handful of times. The chain combines TRBV30 with TRBJ2-1; tentative D call: TRBD2 (6 bases). The V and J ends lost 8 bases and 1 base respectively, with 18 bases between them. The germline CDR1 and CDR2 sequences are GTSNPN and SVGIG (reference sequence). The CDR3 spans 15 residues. The CDR3 spells CAGGSGPSSYNEQFF. The DNA for the CDR3 is TGTGCCGGGGGGAGCGGGCCTTCATCCTACAATGAGCAGTTCTTC.

This clonotype was observed a few times. The rearrangement joins TRBV27 to TRBJ2-7; D is possibly TRBD1 or TRBD2 (5 bases each). The CDR3 consists of 11 residues. V was trimmed by 10 bases and J by 8 bases, leaving 15 bases between them. Per the germline V gene, CDR1 is MNHEY and CDR2 is SMNVEV (reference sequence). The CDR3 coding sequence is TGTGCCACCACCACCGGGACCCAGCAGTACTTC. It encodes CATTTGTQQYF.

The chain recombines TRBV28 with TRBJ2-1; 7 nucleotides align to TRBD2. Germline-derived CDR1 and CDR2 are MDHEN and SYDVKM. The CDR3 runs 16 residues. The ends lost 3 bases at V and 0 bases at J; junction bases unmatched: 5. The CDR3 nucleotides read TGTGCCAGCAGTTTCCCTGGCGGGAGCTCCTACAATGAGCAGTTCTTC. Encoded protein: CASSFPGGSSYNEQFF.

Ten or more counts support this clonotype. The V gene is TRBV7-2, the J gene TRBJ2-7, with 7 positions matching TRBD1. The germline V gene has CDR1 SGHTA and CDR2 FQGNSA. The CDR3 is 14 amino acids. V dropped 3 bases and J dropped 4; count of bases not matched to a gene: 6. The CDR3 sequence: CASSFPTGRYEQYF. For the CDR3, the DNA is TGTGCCAGCAGCTTCCCGACAGGGCGGTACGAGCAGTACTTC.

This clonotype has at least ten counts. The rearrangement links TRBV19 to TRBJ1-5; TRBD1 aligns across 8 bases. V lost 6 bases, J lost 2 bases, and 6 bases stayed unmatched. CDR1 and CDR2 (germline): LNHDA, SQIVND (reference sequence). The CDR3 runs 15 residues. CDR3 residues: CASRITGGGNQPQHF. The CDR3 DNA is TGTGCCAGTAGGATTACAGGGGGAGGCAATCAGCCCCAGCATTTT.

This clonotype was counted only a few times. This chain uses TRBV19 with TRBJ2-7; 9 nucleotides match TRBD2. The ends lost 3 bases at V and 7 bases at J; junction bases unmatched: 7. CDR3 length equals 14 residues. Germline V CDR1 and CDR2: LNHDA, SQIVND (reference sequence). The CDR3: CASSIGTSNQEQYF. Here the CDR3 DNA reads TGTGCCAGTAGTATTGGGACTAGCAACCAGGAGCAGTACTTC.

On this clonotype itself: It may be a read error: a sequence one base away is much more abundant. The chain recombines TRBV28 with TRBJ1-4, with 7 bases fitting TRBD1. CDR3 length equals 15 residues. Germline-derived CDR1 and CDR2 are MDHEN and SYDVKM. The CDR3 protein is CASSKTGVTNGKLFF. For the CDR3, the DNA is TGTGCCAGCAGTAAAACAGGGGTGACTAATGGAAAACTGTTTTTT.

About this clonotype itself: A much larger clonotype is one base distant, so this may be a read error. The rearrangement uses TRBV29-1 and TRBJ1-5, with 8 bases aligning to TRBD1. Germline V gene sequence: CDR1 SQVTM, CDR2 ANQGSEA. The CDR3 length is 12 residues. V shed 4 bases and J 9 bases; nucleotides not matched to a gene: 5. DNA of the CDR3: TGCAGCGTTGCGACAGGGGATCGGCCCCAGCATTTT. Amino acids: CSVATGDRPQHF.

This clonotype has a count of ten or more. The chain uses TRBV18 and TRBJ2-1, with D possibly matching TRBD1 (5 bases). The V and J ends lost 3 bases and 5 bases respectively, with 17 bases between them. This CDR3 has 16 residues. The germline V gene has CDR1 KGHSH and CDR2 LQKENI. As DNA, the CDR3 is TGTGCCAGCTCACCCCCTACAGGTGCCGCCGACAATGAGCAGTTCTTC. Amino acid sequence: CASSPPTGAADNEQFF.

This clonotype was seen ten or more times. This rearrangement joins TRBV10-3 to TRBJ2-1; tentatively, D is TRBD1 or TRBD2 (5 bases each). Trimming removed 0 bases from V and 5 bases from J, with 20 bases in between. Per the germline V gene, CDR1 is ENHRY and CDR2 is SYGVKD. CDR3 size: 18 residues. In DNA form, the CDR3 reads TGTGCCATCAGTGAGTCGCGAGGGGCAGGGCTAAGTAACAATGAGCAGTTCTTC. Its protein is CAISESRGAGLSNNEQFF.

This clonotype was seen at least ten times. The chain has TRBV27 and TRBJ1-1; D is perhaps TRBD1 (5 bases). The CDR3 length is 13 residues. V shed 8 bases and J shed 0 bases, with 10 bases lying between them. CDR1 is MNHEY, CDR2 SMNVEV, per germline (reference sequence). CDR3 sequence reads: CASGRGMNTEAFF. DNA of the CDR3: TGTGCCAGCGGGCGGGGCATGAACACTGAAGCTTTCTTT.

V and J are TRBV20-1 and TRBJ1-5; D possibly corresponds to TRBD1 (5 bases). In germline, CDR1 is DFQATT, CDR2 SNEGSKA (reference sequence). The CDR3 has 16 residues. The V and J ends lost 1 base and 0 bases respectively, with 13 bases between them. The CDR3 region is CSARGGSGTSNQPQHF. In DNA, the CDR3 is TGCAGTGCTAGAGGGGGTTCCGGGACTAGCAATCAGCCCCAGCATTTT.

This rearrangement joins TRBV6-6 to TRBJ1-6; D remains ambiguous. In germline, CDR1 is MNHNY, CDR2 SVGAGI (reference sequence). The CDR3 is 14 residues long. The V and J ends lost 0 bases and 8 bases respectively, with 8 bases between them. CDR3 amino acids: CASSYSGGDSPLHF. The CDR3 region has the DNA TGTGCCAGCAGTTACTCAGGAGGAGATTCACCCCTCCACTTT.

The chain joins TRBV6-1 to TRBJ2-5, with D perhaps TRBD2 (5 bases). Trimming pared 3 bases from V and 6 bases from J, leaving 20 bases between. CDR3 length: 16 residues. Looked up from germline, CDR1 is MNHNS and CDR2 is SASEGT. DNA of the CDR3: TGTGCCAGCAGTGAGGGAGATCCCTGGGTGGGGAAGACCCAGTACTTC. It specifies CASSEGDPWVGKTQYF.

The chain carries TRBV5-1 and TRBJ2-5; the match to TRBD2 covers 16 bases. This CDR3 is built from 18 residues. Trimming took 3 bases from V and 3 from J; bases not matched to a gene: 8. CDR1 and CDR2 (germline): SGHRS, YFSETQ. The CDR3 here is CASSSGTSGRAVEETQYF. The CDR3 DNA is TGCGCCAGCAGCTCAGGGACTAGCGGGAGGGCAGTTGAAGAGACCCAGTACTTC.

The J gene is TRBJ2-2, the V gene TRBV20-1, with 7 bases fitting TRBD2. CDR1 and CDR2 from the germline V gene are DFQATT and SNEGSKA (reference sequence). The ends lost 6 bases at V and 6 bases at J; junction bases unmatched: 7. This CDR3 region has 13 residues. The CDR3 DNA reads as TGCAGTGCCATAGGGAGGGTGGCCGGGGAGCTGTTTTTT. Protein: CSAIGRVAGELFF.